This T cell receptor (beta chain) is from a study of cytomegalovirus exposure and HLA in healthy donors. Comment on this clone: Antigen unknown.

General observations from the study: Later genetic work tied a missense DCLRE1C variant to beta-chain V and J trimming. CMV serostatus was the only immune exposure information that was available. There was a cluster of highly shared sequence variants that was likely a sequencing artifact.

Use of 60 Vbeta and 13 Jbeta primers characterized the PCR. Assay used: immunoSEQ multiplex PCR; TCRdb lists only in-frame clones, some missing. The listing records 70,000 or so clones. J lost 4 bases, V lost 3 bases, and 8 bases had no gene match. The CDR3 is 15 amino acids. Germline CDR1 is SQVTM and CDR2 is ANQGSEA. This chain joins TRBV29-1 and TRBJ2-1, with 8 bases lining up with TRBD2. Specimen: PBMCs. This receptor was obtained from a female donor in good health and CMV-seropositive. CDR3 region: CSVDSGRGGYNEQFF. CDR3 coding DNA: TGCAGCGTTGATTCCGGTCGGGGGGGATACAATGAGCAGTTCTTC.